Here is one T cell receptor beta chain with its context. No antigen is known for it. An input of roughly 0.5 to 1 ug of RNA was subjected to reverse transcription using random hexamers. TCRdb reprocessed the immunoSEQ multiplex PCR reads with MiXCR, giving one entry per CDR3 protein. The sample has hundreds of thousands of distinct CDR3 sequences, about 96% seen once. These data are taken from a study of CD8 T cells in Susac syndrome. V was pared by 7 bases and J by 3 bases, with 5 bases of the junction left unmatched. CDR3 size: 12 residues. Germline CDR1 is DFQATT and CDR2 is SNEGSKA (reference sequence). Study-level points and caveats: The study conceded that its TCR sequencing and HLA analysis involved relatively few individuals.

The chain employs TRBV20-1 and TRBJ2-7, with TRBD1 matching over 8 bases. Sequenced: CD4+ T cells from PBMCs. The sequence derives from a human donor with Susac syndrome. CDR3: CSVKDRVYEQYF. The DNA for the CDR3 is TGCAGTGTCAAGGACAGGGTCTACGAGCAGTACTTC.